These T cell receptor beta chains were read from a single sample in a study of OX40 agonist ivuxolimab in advanced cancers. Measured with immunoSEQ multiplex PCR; TCRdb has only the in-frame clones, and not every one. The sample has approximately 76,000 clones, around nine tenths seen once; the top ten hold around 0.8%. This specimen consisted of CD4+ or CD8+ T cells sorted from blood, obtained in a trial of the OX40 agonist ivuxolimab. The origin of the receptors is an adult with an advanced solid tumor such as melanoma, head and neck, liver or kidney cancer. Each CDR3 is given without its conserved first and last residue. The order of the fields is J gene, V gene, clone size, CDR3 protein. Only some rows state a clone size, as once, few, many or a class for expanded clones.

>TRBJ2-5|TRBV6-5|once
ASSYQGRETQY
>TRBJ2-2|TRBV7-6|NA
ASSLALRGAGELF
>TRBJ1-1|TRBV11-3|NA
ASSSRQGEAF
>TRBJ2-3|TRBV6-1|NA
ASSLQQGSDTQY
>TRBJ2-5|TRBV7-2|NA
ASSRPSGGFQETQY
>TRBJ2-2|TRBV9|NA
ASSVSINTGELF
>TRBJ1-3|TRBV11-2|NA
ASSLGTVGNTIY
>TRBJ2-5|TRBV4-2|NA
ASSQDGTGNQETQY
>TRBJ1-2|TRBV10-2|NA
ASTKETGGFNYGYT
>TRBJ2-5|TRBV11-1|NA
ASSPGQDGETQY
>TRBJ2-5|TRBV11-3|once
ASSSRVMTGGHPRETQY
>TRBJ1-5|TRBV7-3|NA
ASSRDRDQPQH
>TRBJ2-3|TRBV10-3|NA
AISESGDTQY
>TRBJ2-2|TRBV7-9|once
ASSLTSGDTGELF
>TRBJ1-1|TRBV4-1|NA
ASSQDENTNTEAF
>TRBJ1-2|TRBV30|few
AWTRNDARANYGYT
>TRBJ2-2|TRBV7-9|NA
ASSYSGGTNTGELF
>TRBJ1-3|TRBV19|NA
ASKGTGVGNTIY
>TRBJ1-3|TRBV4-1|NA
ASSQVGGIGGNTIY
>TRBJ1-5|TRBV2|NA
ASSRTRGAYSNQPQH
>TRBJ2-7|TRBV5-1|NA
ASSDTGGGSYEQY
>TRBJ2-3|TRBV7-8|NA
ASSLGRGTDTQY
>TRBJ2-2|TRBV19|NA
ASTRVTGELF
>TRBJ2-3|TRBV9|once
ASSAPARGRTLTDTQY
>TRBJ1-2|TRBV7-8|NA
ASSPLAAYGYT
>TRBJ1-1|TRBV14|NA
ASSPRDRQDTEAF
>TRBJ1-2|TRBV5-5|NA
ASSLGRDSNYGYT
>TRBJ2-3|TRBV7-2|NA
ASSAGTGDTIDSDTQY
>TRBJ1-1|TRBV30|few
AWSVPGPVYEAF
>TRBJ2-7|TRBV5-1|once
ASRPSSSYEQY
>TRBJ2-6|TRBV7-3|few
ASSPVLYRDRDFSGANVLT
>TRBJ2-7|TRBV5-5|NA
ASSFRGRDEQY
>TRBJ2-3|TRBV5-6|NA
ASSSPDGAQY
>TRBJ2-2|TRBV7-2|NA
ASSLQQGAGELF
>TRBJ2-1|TRBV27|NA
ASRTSGGVPYNEQF
>TRBJ2-5|TRBV19|NA
ASSMGTSGSGTQY
>TRBJ1-1|TRBV5-1|once
ASSLVSLNTEAF
>TRBJ2-2|TRBV5-4|NA
ASSSRGGGTGELF
>TRBJ2-3|TRBV30|NA
AWSGTSGYTDTQY
>TRBJ2-3|TRBV4-2|NA
ASSRAGFDTQY